This T cell receptor (beta chain) was recorded in a study of T cell responses to AZD1222 COVID-19 vaccine. General observations from the study: Donors skewed white British and female; clonal diversity was possibly underestimated. The breadth and depth of Spike-specific TCRs increased once two AZD1222 doses had been given. Vaccine-associated CD4 TCRs ranged over spike, dominating at 160-218 and 743-854. Nearly half of spike-specific TCRs reportedly target variant regions that are unmutated in the B.1.351 and B.1.1.7 variants.

Trimming took 0 bases from V and 6 from J, leaving 17 bases between them. Germline CDR1 is SEHNR and CDR2 is FQNEAQ (reference sequence). The CDR3 is made up of 16 amino acids. Profiling relied on immunoSEQ multiplex PCR, and the TCRdb table lists in-frame clones only, not all of them. The sample has 150,000 to 200,000 clones; about nine tenths are singletons. Of note for this clone: Its antigen is as yet unknown.

The source of this sequence is an adult in good health. The genes are TRBV7-9 and TRBJ2-5, with D maybe TRBD2 (5 bases). The specimen comprised peripheral blood, sampled on day 0 of MenACWY control vaccination. The CDR3 DNA sequence: TGTGCCAGCAGCTTAGCTCCCACGGGAACCAAGAAGACCCAGTACTTC. This encodes CASSLAPTGTKKTQYF. Complete variable domain (other parts from reference TRBV7-9 and TRBJ2-5): DTGVSQNPRHKITKRGQNVTFRCDPISEHNRLYWYRQTLGQGPEFLTYFQNEAQLEKSRLLSDRFSAERPKGSFSTLEIQRTEQGDSAMYLCASSLAPTGTKKTQYFGPGTRLLVL.